Shown below are 15 T cell receptor beta chains from a single sample sequenced in a study of T cell responses to AZD1222 COVID-19 vaccine. Generated by immunoSEQ multiplex PCR, the TCRdb table keeps only in-frame clones and is missing some. The sample lists over 130,000 clones; about 93% were seen once. The specimen comprised peripheral blood, sampled on day 0 of AZD1222 vaccination. All receptors come from an adult in good health.

This chain uses TRBV5-1 with TRBJ1-4; 9 nucleotides align to TRBD1. V gave up 5 bases and J gave up 4 bases; unmatched junction bases: 6. The CDR3 loop spans 15 amino acids. Per the germline V gene, CDR1 is SGHRS and CDR2 is YFSETQ. CDR3 bases: TGCGCCAGCAGACGGGACAGGGTGGATAATGAAAAACTGTTTTTT. Protein sequence: CASRRDRVDNEKLFF.

The chain uses TRBV6-5 and TRBJ2-5; D is tentatively TRBD1 or TRBD2 (5 bases each). The CDR3 runs 15 residues. Germline V lookup: CDR1 MNHEY, CDR2 SVGAGI. Trimming stripped 0 bases from V and 3 bases from J, with 11 bases between. CDR3: CASSYSQVREETQYF. The CDR3 nucleotides are TGTGCCAGCAGTTACTCACAGGTGAGGGAAGAGACCCAGTACTTC.

This chain uses TRBV6-1 with TRBJ1-1; D might be TRBD1 (5 bases). Germline CDR1 MNHNS, CDR2 SASEGT. CDR3 length: 15 amino acids. V was clipped by 3 bases and J by 1 base, with 12 bases between them. The CDR3 region is CASSELRQGNTEAFF. The CDR3 coding sequence is TGTGCCAGCAGTGAGTTGAGGCAGGGGAACACTGAAGCTTTCTTT.

This rearrangement joins TRBV19 to TRBJ1-4; 11 bases are shared with TRBD1. The CDR3 runs 14 residues. The germline CDR1 and CDR2 sequences are LNHDA and SQIVND (reference sequence). V gave up 8 bases and J gave up 7 bases; unmatched junction bases: 6. Here the CDR3 reads CASRKDRGREKLFF. The CDR3 DNA follows: TGTGCCAGTCGTAAGGACAGGGGGCGTGAAAAACTGTTTTTT.

The V and J genes are TRBV24-1 and TRBJ2-2; D possibly uses TRBD1 or TRBD2 (5 bases each). Trimming took off 9 bases at V and 1 base at J, with 35 bases between the two ends. Germline assignment: CDR1 KGHDR and CDR2 SFDVKD. The CDR3 covers 22 residues. The CDR3 sequence is CATDGRGPQGPAFYLNTGELFF. The CDR3 region has the DNA TGTGCCACCGACGGACGGGGACCCCAGGGCCCAGCCTTCTATCTGAACACCGGGGAGCTGTTTTTT.

This chain connects TRBV7-8 to TRBJ1-6, with D unresolved. Germline V lookup: CDR1 SGHVS, CDR2 FQNEAQ. CDR3 length equals 20 residues. The ends were cut back, 3 bases at V and 10 bases at J, with 31 bases in the middle. The CDR3 bases are TGTGCCAGCAGCTTCGGCGACCGAGACCAAGTAGCCAGTGCCGTCTCACCCCTCCACTTT. This gives the protein CASSFGDRDQVASAVSPLHF.

This rearrangement joins TRBV19 to TRBJ1-2, with D perhaps TRBD1 (5 bases). The CDR3 covers 15 residues. Trimming removed 7 bases from V and 5 bases from J, with 20 bases in between. The germline gives CDR1 LNHDA, CDR2 SQIVND (reference sequence). CDR3 sequence reads: CASTPSTWDGYGYTF. CDR3 nucleotides: TGTGCCAGTACCCCCTCGACGTGGGACGGGTATGGCTACACCTTC.

The V call is TRBV2, the J call TRBJ1-2; a weak D match, TRBD1 (5 bases). CDR3 size: 13 residues. Between the trimmed V and J ends, which lost 3 bases and 8 bases, there was a span of 13 bases. CDR1 is SNHLY and CDR2 is FYNNEI in the germline V gene. This CDR3 is CASSESGGSGYTF. The CDR3 nucleotides read TGTGCCAGCAGTGAGTCCGGGGGGAGCGGCTACACCTTC.

The CDR3 region has the DNA TGTGCCAGCAGCTTGGAGGGCTTTAGCTCTGGGGCCAACGTCCTGACTTTC. Translation: CASSLEGFSSGANVLTF. This sequence joins TRBV5-8 and TRBJ2-6; the D is unclear. The CDR3 runs 17 residues. The V end was cut by 0 bases, the J end by 0 bases, with 10 bases between. Germline V CDR1 and CDR2: SGHTS, YDEGEE.

The chain recombines TRBV2 with TRBJ2-7; D perhaps matches TRBD2 (7 bases). V gave up 3 bases and J gave up 2 bases, with 14 bases separating them. This CDR3 has 15 amino acids. In germline, CDR1 is SNHLY, CDR2 FYNNEI. This chain's CDR3 is CASSDAGAPAYEQYV. The CDR3 DNA reads TGTGCCAGCAGTGATGCGGGGGCGCCCGCCTACGAGCAGTACGTC.

This clone was counted a single time. This chain uses TRBV11-2 with TRBJ1-1; no clear D. The CDR3 has 12 amino acids. The germline gives CDR1 SGHAT, CDR2 FQNNGV. Trimming left V 2 bases short and J 4 bases short, with 5 bases between. The CDR3 nucleotides read TGTGCCAGCAGCTTATGGGGCACTGAAGCTTTCTTT. Its protein product is CASSLWGTEAFF.

J is TRBJ2-7 and V is TRBV5-5, with no clear D. V lost 5 bases to trimming and J lost 3 bases, with 12 bases between them. CDR1 is SGHKS and CDR2 is YYEKEE in the germline V gene (reference sequence). The CDR3 has 13 residues. CDR3 amino acids: CASSLDGFYEQYV. Here the CDR3 DNA reads TGTGCCAGCAGTCTAGACGGGTTCTACGAGCAGTACGTC.

The chain combines TRBV19 with TRBJ1-1, with D unresolved. There are 12 residues in the CDR3. CDR1 is LNHDA, CDR2 SQIVND, per germline (reference sequence). V was trimmed by 4 bases and J by 1 base, leaving 4 bases between them. The CDR3 sequence is CASSNQNTEAFF. The DNA for the CDR3 is TGTGCCAGTAGTAATCAGAACACTGAAGCTTTCTTT.

This chain uses TRBV19 with TRBJ2-4; no clear D gene. The CDR3 is 17 amino acids. The V and J ends lost 4 bases and 1 base respectively, with 17 bases between them. Per germline, CDR1 LNHDA and CDR2 SQIVND (reference sequence). CDR3 sequence: CASSTRRVVGAKNIQYF. The CDR3 DNA sequence: TGTGCCAGTAGTACCCGAAGGGTGGTGGGGGCCAAAAACATTCAGTACTTC.

The chain joins TRBV6-5 to TRBJ1-2; the match to TRBD1 covers 7 bases. The V gene's germline CDR1 is MNHEY and CDR2 SVGAGI. The CDR3 is made up of 16 amino acids. V shed 0 bases, J shed 4 bases, and the junction held 8 bases outside the gene matches. The CDR3 DNA reads as TGTGCCAGCAGTTACTCGATATCCCGGACAGGCTATGGCTACACCTTC. This translates into CASSYSISRTGYGYTF.